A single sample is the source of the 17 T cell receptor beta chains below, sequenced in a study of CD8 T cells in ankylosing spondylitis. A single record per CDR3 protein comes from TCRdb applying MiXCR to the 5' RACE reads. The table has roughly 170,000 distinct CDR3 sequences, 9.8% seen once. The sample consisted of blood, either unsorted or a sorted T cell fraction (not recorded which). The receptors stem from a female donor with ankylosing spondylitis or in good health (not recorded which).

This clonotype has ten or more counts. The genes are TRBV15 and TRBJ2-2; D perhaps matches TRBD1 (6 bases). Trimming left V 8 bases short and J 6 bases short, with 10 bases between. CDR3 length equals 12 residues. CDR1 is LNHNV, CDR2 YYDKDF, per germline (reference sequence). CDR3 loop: CATVQGAGELFF. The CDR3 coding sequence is TGTGCCACCGTACAGGGTGCCGGGGAGCTGTTTTTT. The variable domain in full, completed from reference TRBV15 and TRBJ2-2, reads DAMVIQNPRYQVTQFGKPVTLSCSQTLNHNVMYWYQQKSSQAPKLLFHYYDKDFNNEADTPDNFQSRRPNTSFCFLDIRSPGLGDTAMYLCATVQGAGELFFGEGSRLTVL.

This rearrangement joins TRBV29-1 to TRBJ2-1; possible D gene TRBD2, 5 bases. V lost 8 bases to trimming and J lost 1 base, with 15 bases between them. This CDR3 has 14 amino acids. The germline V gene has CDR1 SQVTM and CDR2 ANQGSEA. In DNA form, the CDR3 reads TGCAGCTTACTTATTGGACTGTCCTACAATGAGCAGTTCTTC. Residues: CSLLIGLSYNEQFF.

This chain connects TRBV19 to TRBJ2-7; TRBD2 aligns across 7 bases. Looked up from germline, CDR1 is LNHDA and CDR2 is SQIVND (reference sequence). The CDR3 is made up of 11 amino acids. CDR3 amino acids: CGRAGRVEQYF. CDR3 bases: TGTGGGAGGGCAGGGAGGGTCGAGCAGTACTTC.

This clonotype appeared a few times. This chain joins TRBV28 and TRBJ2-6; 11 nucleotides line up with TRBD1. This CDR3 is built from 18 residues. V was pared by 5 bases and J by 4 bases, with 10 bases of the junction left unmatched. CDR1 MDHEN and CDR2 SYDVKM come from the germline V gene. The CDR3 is CASSDRTGGLLGANVLTF. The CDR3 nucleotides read TGTGCCAGCAGTGATCGGACAGGGGGCTTGTTGGGGGCCAACGTCCTGACTTTC.

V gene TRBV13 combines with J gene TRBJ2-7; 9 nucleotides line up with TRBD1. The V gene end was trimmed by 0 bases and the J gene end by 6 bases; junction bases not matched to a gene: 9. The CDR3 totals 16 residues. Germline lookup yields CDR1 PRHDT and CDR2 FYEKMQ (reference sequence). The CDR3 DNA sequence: TGTGCCAGCAGCTTAGGAGGACAGGGGAGGCACGGCGAGCAGTACTTC. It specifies CASSLGGQGRHGEQYF.

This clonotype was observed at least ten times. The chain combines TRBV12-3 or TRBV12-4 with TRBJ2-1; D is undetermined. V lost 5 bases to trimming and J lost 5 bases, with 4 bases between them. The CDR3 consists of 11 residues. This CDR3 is CASSPHNEQFF. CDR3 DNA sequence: TGTGCCAGCAGTCCCCACAATGAGCAGTTCTTC.

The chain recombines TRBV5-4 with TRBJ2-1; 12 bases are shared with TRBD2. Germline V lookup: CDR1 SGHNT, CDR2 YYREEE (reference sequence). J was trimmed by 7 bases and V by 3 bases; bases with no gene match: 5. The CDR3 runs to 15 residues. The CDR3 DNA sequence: TGTGCCAGCAGCTCACTAGCGGGAGGTTTGAATGAGCAGTTCTTC. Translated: CASSSLAGGLNEQFF.

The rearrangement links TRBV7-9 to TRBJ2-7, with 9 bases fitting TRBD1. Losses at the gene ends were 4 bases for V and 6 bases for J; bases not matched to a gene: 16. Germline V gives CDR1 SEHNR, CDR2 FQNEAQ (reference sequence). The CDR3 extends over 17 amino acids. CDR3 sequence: CASSSSTRTGEAGEQYF. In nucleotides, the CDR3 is TGTGCCAGCAGCTCCTCGACTCGGACAGGGGAAGCGGGCGAGCAGTACTTC.

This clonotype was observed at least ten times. This chain's CDR3 is CATSDGDYQETQYF. Here the CDR3 DNA reads TGTGCCACCAGTGATGGGGACTACCAAGAGACCCAGTACTTC. J is TRBJ2-5 and V is TRBV24-1, with D perhaps TRBD2 (6 bases). Germline CDR1 is KGHDR and CDR2 is SFDVKD. Trimming shortened V by 3 bases and J by 0 bases, and 7 bases separated the two germline ends. The CDR3 has 14 residues.

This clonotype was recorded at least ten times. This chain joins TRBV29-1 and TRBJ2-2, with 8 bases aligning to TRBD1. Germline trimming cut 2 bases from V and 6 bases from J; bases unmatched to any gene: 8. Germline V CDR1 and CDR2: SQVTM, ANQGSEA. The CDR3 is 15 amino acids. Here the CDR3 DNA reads TGCAGCGTTGAAAACCCGACAGGGGAAGCCGGGGAGCTGTTTTTT. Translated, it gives CSVENPTGEAGELFF.

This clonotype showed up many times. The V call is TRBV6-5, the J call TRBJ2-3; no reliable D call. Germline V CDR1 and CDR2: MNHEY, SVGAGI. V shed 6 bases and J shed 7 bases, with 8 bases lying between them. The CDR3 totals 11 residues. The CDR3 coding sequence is TGTGCCAGCAGGGCCTTATATACGCAGTATTTT. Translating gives CASRALYTQYF.

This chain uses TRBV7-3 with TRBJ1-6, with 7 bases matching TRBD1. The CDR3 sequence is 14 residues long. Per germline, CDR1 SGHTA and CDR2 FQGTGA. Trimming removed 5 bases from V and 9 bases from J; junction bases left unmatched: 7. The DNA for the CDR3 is TGTGCCAGCAGCCCAGGGAACAGGGGTTCACCCCTCCACTTT. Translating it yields CASSPGNRGSPLHF.

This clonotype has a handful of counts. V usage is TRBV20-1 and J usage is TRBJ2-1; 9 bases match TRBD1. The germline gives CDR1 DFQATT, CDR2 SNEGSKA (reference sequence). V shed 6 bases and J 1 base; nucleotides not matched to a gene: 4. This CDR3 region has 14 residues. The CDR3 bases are TGCAGTGCCTTGGACAGGGGTTCCTACAATGAGCAGTTCTTC. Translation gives CSALDRGSYNEQFF.

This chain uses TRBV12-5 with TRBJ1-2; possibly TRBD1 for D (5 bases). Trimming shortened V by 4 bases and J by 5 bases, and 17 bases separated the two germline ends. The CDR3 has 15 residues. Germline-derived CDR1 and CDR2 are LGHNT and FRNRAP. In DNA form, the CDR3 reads TGTGCTAGTGGTTCCGAGGTTGAGGGGCGATATGGCTACACCTTC. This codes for CASGSEVEGRYGYTF. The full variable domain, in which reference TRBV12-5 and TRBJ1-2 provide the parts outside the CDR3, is DARVTQTPRHKVTEMGQEVTMRCQPILGHNTVFWYRQTMMQGLELLAYFRNRAPLDDSGMPKDRFSAEMPDATLATLKIQPSEPRDSAVYFCASGSEVEGRYGYTFGSGTRLTVV.

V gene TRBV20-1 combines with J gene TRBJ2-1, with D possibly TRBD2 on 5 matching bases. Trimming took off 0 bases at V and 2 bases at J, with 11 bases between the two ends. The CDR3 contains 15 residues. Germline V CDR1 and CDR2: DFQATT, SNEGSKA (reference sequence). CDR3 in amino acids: CSARDPYSAYNEQFF. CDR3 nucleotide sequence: TGCAGTGCTAGAGACCCCTATAGCGCCTACAATGAGCAGTTCTTC.

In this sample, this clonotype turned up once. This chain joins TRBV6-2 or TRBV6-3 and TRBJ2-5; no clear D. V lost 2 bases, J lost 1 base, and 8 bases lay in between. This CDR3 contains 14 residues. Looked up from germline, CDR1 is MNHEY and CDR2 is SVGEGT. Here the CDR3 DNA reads TGTGCCAGCAGTTACGTAACGAGCCAAGAGACCCAGTACTTC. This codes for CASSYVTSQETQYF.

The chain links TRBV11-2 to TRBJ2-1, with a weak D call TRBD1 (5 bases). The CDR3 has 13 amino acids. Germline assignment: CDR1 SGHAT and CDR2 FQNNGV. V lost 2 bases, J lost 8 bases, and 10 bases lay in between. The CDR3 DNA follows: TGTGCCAGCAGCTTAATTTTAGGGGATGAGCAGTTCTTC. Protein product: CASSLILGDEQFF.